This T cell receptor (beta chain) is from a study of cytomegalovirus exposure and HLA in healthy donors. Study-level results: Data from an earlier analysis indicated that most TCR beta V segments were productive either about 87% or about 30% of the time. As confirmed in vitro, three CMV-associated chains were specific for CMV antigens.

Researchers ran the PCR with 60 Vbeta and 13 Jbeta primers. Clones were read by immunoSEQ multiplex PCR, and TCRdb kept only the in-frame ones, dropping some. This table has about 140,000 clones, about 80% appearing once. About this clone itself: The antigen is unknown.

Germline V gene sequence: CDR1 SGHTA, CDR2 FQGNSA. The CDR3 spans 15 residues. V was clipped by 5 bases and J by 0 bases, with 13 bases between them. What was sequenced was PBMCs. The chain couples TRBV7-2 to TRBJ1-2; possibly TRBD1 for D (6 bases). The TCR comes from a woman aged 35 to 49 in good health and CMV-seronegative. In DNA, the CDR3 is TGTGCCAGCAGCAGGACTGGGGACACTAACTATGGCTACACCTTC. Its translation: CASSRTGDTNYGYTF.